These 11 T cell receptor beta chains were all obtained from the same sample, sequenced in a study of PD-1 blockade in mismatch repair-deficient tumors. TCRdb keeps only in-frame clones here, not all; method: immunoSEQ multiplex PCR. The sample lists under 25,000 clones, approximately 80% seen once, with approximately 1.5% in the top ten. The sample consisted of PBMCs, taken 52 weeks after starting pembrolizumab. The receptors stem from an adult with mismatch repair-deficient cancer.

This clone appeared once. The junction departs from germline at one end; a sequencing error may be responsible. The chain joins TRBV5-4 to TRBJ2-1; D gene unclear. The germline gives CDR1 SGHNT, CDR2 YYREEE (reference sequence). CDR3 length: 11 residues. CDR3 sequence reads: CTSSFVNEQFF. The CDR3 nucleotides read TGTACCAGCAGCTTCGTTAATGAGCAGTTCTTC.

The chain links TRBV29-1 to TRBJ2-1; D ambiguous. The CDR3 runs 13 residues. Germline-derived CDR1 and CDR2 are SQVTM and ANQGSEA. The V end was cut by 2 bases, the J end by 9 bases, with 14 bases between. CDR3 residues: CSVEPNRLGEQFF. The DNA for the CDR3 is TGCAGCGTTGAACCCAATCGCCTAGGTGAGCAGTTCTTC.

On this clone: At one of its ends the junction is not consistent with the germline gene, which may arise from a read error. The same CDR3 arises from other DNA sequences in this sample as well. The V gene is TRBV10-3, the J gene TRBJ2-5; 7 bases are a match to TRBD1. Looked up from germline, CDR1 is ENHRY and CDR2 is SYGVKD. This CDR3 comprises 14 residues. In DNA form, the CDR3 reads TGCGCCACAAAAGCTACAGGGGCGCAAGAGACCCAGTACTTC. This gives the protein CATKATGAQETQYF.

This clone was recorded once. In nucleotides, the CDR3 is TGTGCCAGCAGCTTAACCGGACTAGCCGGGCTTAACACCGGGGAGCTGTTTTTT. This gives the protein CASSLTGLAGLNTGELFF. The chain recombines TRBV7-3 with TRBJ2-2, with 8 bases matching TRBD2. J gave up 2 bases and V 0 bases, and 8 bases lay outside the gene matches. CDR1 and CDR2 (germline): SGHTA, FQGTGA. The CDR3 has 18 amino acids.

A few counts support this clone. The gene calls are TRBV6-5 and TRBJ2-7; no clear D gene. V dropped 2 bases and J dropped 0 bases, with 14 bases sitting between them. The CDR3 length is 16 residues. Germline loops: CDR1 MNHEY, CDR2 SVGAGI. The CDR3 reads CASSYGQSQSSYEQYF. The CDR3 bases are TGTGCCAGCAGTTACGGGCAGTCCCAGAGCTCCTACGAGCAGTACTTC.

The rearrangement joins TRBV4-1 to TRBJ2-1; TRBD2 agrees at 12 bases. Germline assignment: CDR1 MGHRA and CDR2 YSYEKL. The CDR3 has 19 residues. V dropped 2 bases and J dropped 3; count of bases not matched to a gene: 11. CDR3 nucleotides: TGCGCCAGCAGCCAAACGGGCTTCGGGACTAGCGGGTTCTACAATGAGCAGTTCTTC. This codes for CASSQTGFGTSGFYNEQFF.

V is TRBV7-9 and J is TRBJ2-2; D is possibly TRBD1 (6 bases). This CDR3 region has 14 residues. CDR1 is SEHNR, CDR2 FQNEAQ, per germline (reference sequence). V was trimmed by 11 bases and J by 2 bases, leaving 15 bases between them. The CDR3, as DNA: TGTGCCTACAGGGACCTTCGAAACACCGGGGAGCTGTTTTTT. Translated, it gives CAYRDLRNTGELFF.

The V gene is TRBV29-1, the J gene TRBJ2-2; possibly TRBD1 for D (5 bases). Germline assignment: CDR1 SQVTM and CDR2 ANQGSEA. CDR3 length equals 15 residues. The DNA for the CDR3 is TGCAGTGCCCTCTCAGGCAGGGTCAACACCGGGGAGCTGTTTTTT. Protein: CSALSGRVNTGELFF.

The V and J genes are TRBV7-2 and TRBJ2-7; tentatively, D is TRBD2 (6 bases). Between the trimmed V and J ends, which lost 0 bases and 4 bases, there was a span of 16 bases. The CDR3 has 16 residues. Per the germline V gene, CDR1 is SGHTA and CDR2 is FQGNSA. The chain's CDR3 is CASSLALSGRAYEQYF. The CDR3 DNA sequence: TGTGCCAGCAGCTTAGCTCTTAGCGGAAGGGCGTACGAGCAGTACTTC.

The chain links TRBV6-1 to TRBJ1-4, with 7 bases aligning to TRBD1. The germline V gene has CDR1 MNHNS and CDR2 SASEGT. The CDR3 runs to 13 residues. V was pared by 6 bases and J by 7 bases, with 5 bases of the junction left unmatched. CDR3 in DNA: TGTGCCAGCAGGACAAACAGGGGTGAAAAACTGTTTTTT. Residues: CASRTNRGEKLFF.

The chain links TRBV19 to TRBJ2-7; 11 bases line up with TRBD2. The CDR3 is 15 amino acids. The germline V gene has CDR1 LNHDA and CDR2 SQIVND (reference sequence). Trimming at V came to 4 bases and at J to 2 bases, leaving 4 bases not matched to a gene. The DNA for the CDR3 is TGTGCCAGTAGTAAAACTAGCGGGGGAGCCTACGAGCAGTACTTC. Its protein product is CASSKTSGGAYEQYF.